This TCR beta chain was found in a study of blood T cells in healthy people across ages (dated by TCRdb to the mid-2010s). For the wider study: In model experiments, roughly one uniquely barcoded TCR beta cDNA molecule per two T cells was captured by template switching. To track age-related changes in TCR beta repertoire diversity, the study relied on deep sequencing normalized with unique cDNA molecular identifiers. Donors were grouped into four age groups: young (average 16 years), middle-aged (around 39), aged (around 60) and long-lived (around 80). To avoid experimental bias, donors of different ages were randomly spread across the sequencing lanes. For two donors (one aged 18 to 30 and one aged 80 or older), the study analyzed two additional independent replicas of 1 million unique cDNA reads from the same blood draw.

The donors were some 36 Caucasian individuals from Russia, aged roughly 6 to 100 years, who were systemically healthy. Each donor gave 9.5 to 10 milliliters of peripheral blood, drawn into EDTA-treated Vacutainer tubes. Ficoll-Paque density-gradient centrifugation was used to isolate PBMCs, with at least 6 million per sample. Total RNA, at least 6 micrograms per sample, was extracted from PBMCs with Trizol reagent. The percentages of naive CD45RAhigh/CD27high T cells were determined by flow cytometry on a PBMC aliquot from every donor. General study outcomes and caveats: Observed TCR beta diversity per million T cells fell roughly linearly with age, and a significant reduction was already apparent by age around 40. A strong correlation was found between observed TCR beta diversity and the percentage of naive T cells measured by flow cytometry. Estimates of total diversity from one million sequenced T cells were regarded as lower bounds and underestimates. Since profiling was done on bulk unsorted PBMCs, naive and antigen-experienced compartments could not be conclusively compared. Donor CMV infection status was unknown, potentially confounding age-related changes in expanded clonotypes. Compared with the aged group, more naive CD4+ T cells, fewer expanded clones and increased TCR diversity were shown by the long-lived group, suggesting age selection.

With regard to this clonotype: No antigen is known for it. Base qualities are not recorded, but no much larger clone differs from it by a single base.

Library preparation employed 5' RACE. These reads were obtained on an Illumina HiSeq 2500. A second roughly 6 to 12 cycle PCR used a sample-barcoded 5' primer and a J-beta primer mix. Each TCR beta cDNA molecule received a unique molecular identifier from a template-switch 5' adaptor carrying 12 random nucleotides. Each sample yielded at least 2.5 million CDR3-containing paired-end reads. First-strand cDNA synthesis was performed from all RNA using the Mint cDNA synthesis kit, with priming by a TRBC-specific oligonucleotide. After uracil-DNA glycosylase treatment, a first 18-cycle PCR used universal primers M1SS and BC2_uni_R on all cDNA. The original methods were these. For normalization, 1 million high-quality reads, each with a distinct molecular identifier, were randomly selected from each sample. Instead of being binned into consensus sequences, reads that shared molecular identifiers were thrown out. MiTCR, set to a Q25 quality threshold and the strictest error-elimination algorithm, was used for CDR3 identification, clonotype clustering and error correction. Lower-bound total TCR beta diversity was estimated with a nonparametric unseen species model using Euler transformation. In TCRdb, the public reads were trimmed at Q25 with fastp and aligned with MiXCR, with productive beta chains retained. Under each unique CDR3 protein, matching rows form one entry showing the most common genes and DNA. TCRdb's processing, not the study's, gives the V and J calls here. A total of about 970,000 distinct CDR3 sequences appear in this sample, just over 50% of them only once. The leading ten clones occupy about 22% of the sample.

This TCR came from a woman aged 55 to 70 in good health. What was sequenced was blood.

The base sequence is TGTGCCAGCAGTCCAGCGGGAGGGCCGAGGGGGGAGTTCTTC. It specifies CASSPAGGPRGEFF. The rearrangement combines TRBV6-2 or TRBV6-3 with TRBJ2-1; 10 junctional bases match TRBD2. At the junction V is shortened by 5 bases and J by 14 bases; bases outside the gene matches: 12. The CDR3 covers 14 residues, taking in both the cysteine and the phenylalanine. Of the read, only the CDR3 DNA is kept; its 42 bases are in frame from base 1. CDR1 and CDR2 were assigned from the germline V gene as MNHEY and SVGEGT.